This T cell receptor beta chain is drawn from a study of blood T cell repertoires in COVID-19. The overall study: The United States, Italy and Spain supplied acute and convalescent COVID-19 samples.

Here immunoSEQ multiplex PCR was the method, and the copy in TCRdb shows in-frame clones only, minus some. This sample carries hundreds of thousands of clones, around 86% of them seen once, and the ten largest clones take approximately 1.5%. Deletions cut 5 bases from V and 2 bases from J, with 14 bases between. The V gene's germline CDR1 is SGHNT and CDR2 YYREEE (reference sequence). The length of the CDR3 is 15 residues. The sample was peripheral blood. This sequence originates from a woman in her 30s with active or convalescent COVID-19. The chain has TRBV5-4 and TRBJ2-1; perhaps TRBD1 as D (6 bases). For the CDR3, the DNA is TGTGCCAGCAGTCAGACAGGAAAGACCTACAATGAGCAGTTCTTC. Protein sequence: CASSQTGKTYNEQFF.